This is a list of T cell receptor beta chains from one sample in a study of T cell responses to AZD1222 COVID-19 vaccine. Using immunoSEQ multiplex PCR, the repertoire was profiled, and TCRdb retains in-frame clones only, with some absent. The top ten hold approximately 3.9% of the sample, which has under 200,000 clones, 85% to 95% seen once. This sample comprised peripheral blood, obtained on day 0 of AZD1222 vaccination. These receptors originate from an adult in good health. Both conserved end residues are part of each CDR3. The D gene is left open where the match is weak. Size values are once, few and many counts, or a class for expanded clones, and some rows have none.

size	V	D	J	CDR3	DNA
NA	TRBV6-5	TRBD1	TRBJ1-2	CASSYSTTGNYGYTF	TGTGCCAGCAGTTACTCGACGACAGGGAACTATGGCTACACCTTC
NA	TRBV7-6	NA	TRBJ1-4	CASSLGGEGEKLFF	TGTGCCAGCAGCTTAGGTGGGGAAGGAGAAAAACTGTTTTTT
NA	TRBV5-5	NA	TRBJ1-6	CASSLWDASYSPLHF	TGTGCCAGCAGCTTATGGGACGCCTCCTATTCACCCCTCCACTTT
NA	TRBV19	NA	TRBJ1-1	CASRQGGSTEAFF	TGTGCCAGTAGACAGGGAGGGAGCACTGAAGCTTTCTTT
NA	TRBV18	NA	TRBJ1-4	CASSPTTRDAPSKLVF	TGTGCCAGCTCACCAACAACGCGGGACGCACCCTCTAAACTTGTTTTT
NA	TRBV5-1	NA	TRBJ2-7	CASSSSGGYEQYF	TGCGCCAGCAGTTCTTCCGGGGGCTACGAGCAGTACTTC
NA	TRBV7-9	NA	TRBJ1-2	CASSFEESYGYTF	TGTGCCAGCAGCTTCGAGGAAAGCTATGGCTACACCTTC
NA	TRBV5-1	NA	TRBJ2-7	CASSLGGKLVGDYEQYF	TGCGCCAGCAGCTTGGGAGGAAAGCTAGTCGGAGACTACGAGCAGTACTTC
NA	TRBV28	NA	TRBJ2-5	CASSPTRFATQYF	TGTGCCAGCAGTCCCACTAGATTCGCGACCCAGTACTTC
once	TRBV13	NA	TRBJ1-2	CASSSTPTGYTF	TGTGCCAGCAGCTCTACCCCGACGGGCTACACCTTC
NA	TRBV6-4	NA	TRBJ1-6	CASSDRDNSPLHF	TGTGCCAGCAGTGACAGGGATAATTCACCCCTCCACTTT
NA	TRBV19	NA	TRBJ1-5	CASSVTQGKEGQPQHF	TGTGCCAGTAGCGTAACACAGGGTAAGGAGGGTCAGCCCCAGCATTTT
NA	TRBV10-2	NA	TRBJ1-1	CASRETTGNTEAFF	TGCGCCAGCCGAGAAACGACAGGGAACACTGAAGCTTTCTTT
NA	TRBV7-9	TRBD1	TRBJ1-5	CASSQTGGINQPQHF	TGTGCCAGCAGCCAGACAGGGGGCATCAATCAGCCCCAGCATTTT
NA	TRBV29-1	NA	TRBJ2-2	CSVVEGRRAGELFF	TGCAGCGTTGTTGAGGGCAGAAGGGCCGGGGAGCTGTTTTTT
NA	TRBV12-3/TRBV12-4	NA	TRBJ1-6	CASSGQKNSPLHF	TGTGCCAGCAGTGGACAGAAGAATTCACCCCTCCACTTT
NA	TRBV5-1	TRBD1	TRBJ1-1	CASSSRLLQGGGTEAFF	TGCGCCAGCAGCTCCAGACTATTACAGGGGGGAGGTACTGAAGCTTTCTTT
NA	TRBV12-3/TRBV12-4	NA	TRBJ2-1	CASSFFRGLEQFF	TGTGCCAGCAGTTTCTTTCGGGGCCTTGAGCAGTTCTTC
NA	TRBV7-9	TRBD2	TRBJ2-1	CASSLSGDWNEQFF	TGTGCCAGCAGCTTGAGCGGGGACTGGAATGAGCAGTTCTTC
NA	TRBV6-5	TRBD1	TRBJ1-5	CASSRDRGGNQPQHF	TGTGCCAGCAGCCGTGACAGGGGTGGCAATCAGCCCCAGCATTTT
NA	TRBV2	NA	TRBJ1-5	CASSEGQPSNQPQHF	TGTGCCAGCAGTGAGGGGCAGCCCTCCAATCAGCCCCAGCATTTT
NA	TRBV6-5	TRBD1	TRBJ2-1	CASSFDRGPPNEQFF	TGTGCCAGCAGTTTCGACAGGGGGCCCCCCAATGAGCAGTTCTTC
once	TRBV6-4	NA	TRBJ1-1	CASLSQPGAYTEAFF	TGTGCCAGCCTAAGCCAGCCGGGGGCGTACACTGAAGCTTTCTTT
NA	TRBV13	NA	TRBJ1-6	CASSLPGGGGGEPLHF	TGTGCCAGCAGCCTACCGGGGGGTGGTGGGGGTGAACCCCTCCACTTT
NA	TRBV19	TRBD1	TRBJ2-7	CASSIWTGTSYEQYF	TGTGCCAGTAGTATTTGGACAGGGACCAGCTACGAGCAGTACTTC
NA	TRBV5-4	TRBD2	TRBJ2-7	CASSPPGIAGGAYEQYF	TGTGCCAGCAGCCCGCCGGGAATAGCGGGGGGGGCCTACGAGCAGTACTTC
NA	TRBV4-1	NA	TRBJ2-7	CASSQSGQTFSYEQYF	TGCGCCAGCAGCCAGTCGGGGCAGACTTTCTCCTACGAGCAGTACTTC
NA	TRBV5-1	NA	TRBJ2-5	CASSLGLEQETQYF	TGCGCCAGCAGCTTGGGACTAGAACAAGAGACCCAGTACTTC
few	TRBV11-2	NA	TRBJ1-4	CASSSGPSTNEKLFF	TGTGCCAGCAGCTCCGGACCGTCGACTAATGAAAAACTGTTTTTT
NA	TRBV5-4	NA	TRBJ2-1	CASSLAPDAGEQFF	TGTGCCAGCAGCTTGGCCCCCGACGCGGGGGAGCAGTTCTTC
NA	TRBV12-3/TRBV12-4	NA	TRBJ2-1	CASSFGSLILQFF	TGTGCCAGCAGTTTTGGATCGCTCATTCTTCAGTTCTTC
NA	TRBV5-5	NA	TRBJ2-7	CASSHPAGDEQYF	TGTGCCAGCAGCCACCCGGCCGGGGACGAGCAGTACTTC
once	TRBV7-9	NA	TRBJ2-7	CASSLIPGTSSWEQYF	TGTGCCAGCAGCTTAATCCCCGGGACCTCCTCTTGGGAGCAGTACTTC
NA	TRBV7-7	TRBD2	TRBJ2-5	CASSPRRTSGGRETQYF	TGTGCCAGCAGCCCTAGACGGACTAGCGGGGGTAGGGAGACCCAGTACTTC
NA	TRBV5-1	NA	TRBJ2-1	CASRFQSSSSYNEQFF	TGCGCCAGCAGGTTTCAGTCAAGTAGCTCCTACAATGAGCAGTTCTTC
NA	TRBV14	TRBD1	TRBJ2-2	CASSQGLGTDHTGELFF	TGTGCCAGCAGCCAAGGTTTGGGGACAGACCACACCGGGGAGCTGTTTTTT
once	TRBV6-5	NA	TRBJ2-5	CASSYGVALQETQYF	TGTGCCAGCAGTTACGGAGTCGCACTACAAGAGACCCAGTACTTC
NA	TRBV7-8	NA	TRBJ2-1	CASSLIGGRSSYNEQFF	TGTGCCAGCAGCCTCATTGGGGGCAGGAGCTCCTACAATGAGCAGTTCTTC
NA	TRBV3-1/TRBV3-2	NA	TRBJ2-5	CASSPETWTQYF	TGTGCCAGCAGTCCTGAGACGTGGACCCAGTACTTC
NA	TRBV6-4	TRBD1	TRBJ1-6	CASSDSTGFVSPLHF	TGTGCCAGCAGTGACTCGACAGGGTTTGTTTCACCCCTCCACTTT
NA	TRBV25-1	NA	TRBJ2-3	CASSEVTDTQYF	TGTGCCAGCAGTGAAGTCACAGATACGCAGTATTTT
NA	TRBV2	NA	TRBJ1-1	CASRADRNTEAFF	TGTGCCAGCAGAGCGGACAGGAACACTGAAGCTTTCTTT
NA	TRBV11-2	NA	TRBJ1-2	CASSSPGRVNYGYTF	TGTGCCAGCAGCTCCCCGGGAAGGGTTAACTATGGCTACACCTTC
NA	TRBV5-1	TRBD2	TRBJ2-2	CASSPSGRVDTGELFF	TGCGCCAGCAGCCCTAGCGGGAGGGTAGACACCGGGGAGCTGTTTTTT
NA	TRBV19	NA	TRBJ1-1	CASSNPTGTEAFF	TGTGCCAGTAGTAACCCGACGGGCACTGAAGCTTTCTTT
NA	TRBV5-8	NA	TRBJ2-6	CASSLRRSGANVLTF	TGTGCCAGCAGCCTCAGACGTAGTGGGGCCAACGTCCTGACTTTC
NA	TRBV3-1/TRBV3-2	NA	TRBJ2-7	CASSGTWPYEQYF	TGTGCCAGCAGTGGGACATGGCCTTACGAGCAGTACTTC
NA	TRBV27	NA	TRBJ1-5	CASPKWGNQPQHF	TGTGCCAGCCCTAAATGGGGCAATCAGCCCCAGCATTTT